This TCR beta chain was identified in a study of Tregs in tolerant kidney transplant recipients. Background on the study: Mixed chimerism was transient after nonmyeloablative marrow transplants from related graft donors. Whole-study findings and limits: Few patients were studied, so findings need validation in larger groups.

About this clone itself: The antigen is unknown.

Thawed PBMCs were FACS-sorted into unstimulated CD4+CD25+CD127- regulatory T cells, CD4+CD25- non-regulatory cells, CD4 and CD8 cells. Some clones are missing from TCRdb's copy, which holds only in-frame ones; the method was immunoSEQ multiplex PCR. This table lists 25,000 to 35,000 clones. This receptor was identified in a human donor who received a combined kidney and bone marrow transplant. Specimen: CD8+ T cells from blood, collected before the transplant.

CDR3 residues: CASSLNSNEQFF. CDR3 DNA (partial): TGTGCCAGCAGCTTAAATTCAAATGAG. This rearrangement joins TRBV7-8 to TRBJ2-1; D gene unclear. The CDR3 goes on 3 residues after the read ends, and that part is filled in from the germline J gene. In germline, CDR1 is SGHVS, CDR2 FQNEAQ. Trimming shortened V by 2 bases and J by 7 bases, and 6 bases separated the two germline ends. The CDR3 has 12 residues.